This T cell receptor (beta chain) was retrieved from a study of blood T cell repertoires in COVID-19. Study information: Acute-phase and convalescent COVID-19 samples originated in the United States, Italy and Spain. T cells, B-cell-depleted T cells, or PBMCs supplied cDNA or gDNA.

V was trimmed by 0 bases and J by 4 bases, leaving 16 bases between them. The CDR3 consists of 16 residues. CDR1 and CDR2 (germline): MGHRA, YSYEKL. In the original processing: How many nucleated cells were present was estimated from reference gene primer amplification. Using immunoSEQ multiplex PCR, the repertoire was profiled, and TCRdb retains in-frame clones only, with some absent. V and J calls and clone size are given by that table; D and trimming were obtained from the DNA. The sample carries fewer than 140,000 clones, 76% recorded once. The sequenced material came from peripheral blood. This sequence joins TRBV4-1 and TRBJ2-7; TRBD1 is a possible D gene (6 bases). This sequence originates from a man aged 80 or over with COVID-19, enrolled during active disease. CDR3 nucleotides: TGCGCCAGCAGCCAAGATCTTCCCGGGACACTTTACGAGCAGTACTTC. As protein: CASSQDLPGTLYEQYF.